This T cell receptor beta chain derives from a study of T cell responses to AZD1222 COVID-19 vaccine. Germline V gene data show CDR1 as MNHEY and CDR2 as SMNVEV (reference sequence). With 3 bases clipped from V and 11 bases from J, the junction kept 5 bases outside the gene matches. The CDR3 covers 13 residues. Assay used: immunoSEQ multiplex PCR; TCRdb lists only in-frame clones, some missing. Of roughly 92,000 clones in the sample, 85% to 90% were seen once. The sample was peripheral blood, taken 28 days after the second AZD1222 dose. The sequence was obtained from an adult who received the AZD1222 COVID-19 vaccine. The genes are TRBV27 and TRBJ1-1, with 11 bases lining up with TRBD1. CDR3 sequence reads: CASSFRDRGAAFF. The CDR3 DNA reads as TGTGCCAGCAGTTTCCGGGACAGGGGGGCGGCTTTCTTT.